The subject of this entry is one TCR beta chain. Antigen: not known. Germline is not matched at one junction end, which may reflect a read error. This CDR3 spans 15 amino acids. CDR1 MDHEN and CDR2 SYDVKM come from the germline V gene. This sample was taken from a study of post-analysis software for immune sequencing data. Study as a whole: The disease courses covered relapsing-remitting, secondary progressive and progressive-relapsing multiple sclerosis.

Study-level findings and limits: Patients with multiple sclerosis recorded significantly lower normalized Chao1 diversity than controls, the study found. In patients, about five TRBV segments were more frequent than in controls, with TRBV5-6, TRBV5-1 and TRBV20-1 among them.

Unique molecular identifiers featured in each of the TCR beta cDNA libraries. Some 500,000 cDNA molecules were recovered from an input of roughly 0.95 to 10 million T cells. TCRdb reprocessed the PCR reads via MiXCR and lists one record per CDR3 protein. The sample shows hundreds of thousands of distinct CDR3 sequences, roughly 30% of them seen only once. What was sequenced was blood. This chain connects TRBV28 to TRBJ2-5, with TRBD2 identical over 10 bases. The receptor was isolated from a girl aged 5-17 years with multiple sclerosis. This CDR3 is CAGSWTSGNQETQYF. The CDR3 DNA sequence: TGTGCCGGCAGCTGGACTAGCGGAAACCAAGAGACCCAGTACTTC. The variable domain in full, completed from reference TRBV28 and TRBJ2-5, reads DVKVTQSSRYLVKRTGEKVFLECVQDMDHENMFWYRQDPGLGLRLIYFSYDVKMKEKGDIPEGYSVSREKKERFSLILESASTNQTSMYLCAGSWTSGNQETQYFGPGTRLLVL.